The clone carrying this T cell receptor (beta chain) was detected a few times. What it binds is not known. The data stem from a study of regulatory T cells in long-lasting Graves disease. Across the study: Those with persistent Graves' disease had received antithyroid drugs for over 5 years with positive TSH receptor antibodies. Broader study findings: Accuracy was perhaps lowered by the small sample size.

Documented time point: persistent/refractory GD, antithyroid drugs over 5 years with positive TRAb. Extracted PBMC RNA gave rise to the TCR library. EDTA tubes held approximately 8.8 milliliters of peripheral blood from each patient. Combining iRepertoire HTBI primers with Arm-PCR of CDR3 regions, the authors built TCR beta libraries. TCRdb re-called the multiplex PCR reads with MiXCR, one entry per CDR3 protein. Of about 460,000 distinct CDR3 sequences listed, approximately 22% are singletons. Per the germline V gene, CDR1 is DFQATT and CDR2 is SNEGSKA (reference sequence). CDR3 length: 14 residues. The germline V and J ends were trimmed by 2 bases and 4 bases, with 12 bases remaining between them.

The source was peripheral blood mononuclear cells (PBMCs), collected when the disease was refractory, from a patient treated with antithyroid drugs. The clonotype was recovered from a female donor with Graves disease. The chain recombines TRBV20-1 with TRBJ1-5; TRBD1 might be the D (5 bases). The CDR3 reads CSARPGLINQPQHF. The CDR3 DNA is TGCAGTGCTAGACCGGGACTTATAAATCAGCCCCAGCATTTT.